These 10 T cell receptor beta chains came from one sample sequenced in a study of blood T cell repertoires in COVID-19. Using immunoSEQ multiplex PCR, the repertoire was profiled, and TCRdb retains in-frame clones only, with some absent. Of about 350,000 clones listed, approximately 86% are singletons. The material sequenced was peripheral blood. The receptors derive from a woman in her sixties or seventies with COVID-19, enrolled during active disease.

The V gene is TRBV19, the J gene TRBJ2-4; 8 nucleotides match TRBD2. The J segment lost 10 bases and the V segment lost 5 bases, leaving 10 bases of the junction unmatched. This CDR3 contains 14 residues. Germline V lookup: CDR1 LNHDA, CDR2 SQIVND (reference sequence). As DNA, the CDR3 is TGTGCCAGTAGTGAGAGCGGGGGCTCCAAAATTCAGTACTTC. It specifies CASSESGGSKIQYF.

V is TRBV7-3 and J is TRBJ2-5; 8 bases fit TRBD2. This CDR3 has 13 amino acids. Germline V lookup: CDR1 SGHTA, CDR2 FQGTGA. After removal of 5 bases from V and 4 bases from J, the junction contained 3 bases not matched to a gene. CDR3 amino acids: CASSSSGTETQYF. The CDR3 nucleotides are TGTGCCAGCAGCAGTAGCGGGACAGAGACCCAGTACTTC. The full variable domain, completed using reference TRBV7-3 and TRBJ2-5, is GAGVSQTPSNKVTEKGKYVELRCDPISGHTALYWYRQSLGQGPEFLIYFQGTGAADDSGLPNDRFFAVRPEGSVSTLKIQRTERGDSAVYLCASSSSGTETQYFGPGTRLLVL.

V usage is TRBV18 and J usage is TRBJ1-1; 9 bases are a match to TRBD1. Germline CDR1 is KGHSH and CDR2 is LQKENI. The ends lost 6 bases at V and 5 bases at J; junction bases unmatched: 10. The CDR3 is 15 amino acids. The CDR3 nucleotides read TGTGCCAGCTCCGCATCACAGGGGGCTGGGACTGAAGCTTTCTTT. This encodes CASSASQGAGTEAFF.

This chain joins TRBV6-2 or TRBV6-3 and TRBJ1-5; tentatively, D is TRBD1 (6 bases). CDR3 size: 17 residues. The V and J ends lost 4 bases and 2 bases respectively, with 18 bases between them. CDR1 MNHEY and CDR2 SVGEGT come from the germline V gene. In nucleotides, the CDR3 is TGTGCCAGCAGTTCCGGACAAGGGGGTTTCGGCAATCAGCCCCAGCATTTT. This sequence encodes CASSSGQGGFGNQPQHF.

This rearrangement joins TRBV9 to TRBJ2-4; 10 bases are shared with TRBD2. CDR3 length: 15 residues. CDR1 SGDLS and CDR2 YYNGEE come from the germline V gene. V was pared by 3 bases and J by 8 bases, with 8 bases of the junction left unmatched. This CDR3 reads CASSAGLAVSHIQYF. The CDR3 bases are TGTGCCAGCAGCGCCGGACTAGCGGTTTCCCACATTCAGTACTTC.

This clone was seen only once. This sequence joins TRBV2 and TRBJ1-1; 8 nucleotides align to TRBD1. CDR3 length: 14 residues. With V trimmed by 6 bases and J by 0 bases, 3 bases remained unmatched. In germline, CDR1 is SNHLY, CDR2 FYNNEI. The CDR3 region has the DNA TGTGCCAGCAGAAGACAGGGGATGAACACTGAAGCTTTCTTT. This codes for CASRRQGMNTEAFF.

This chain connects TRBV27 to TRBJ2-1; the D is unclear. V was trimmed by 6 bases and J by 6 bases, leaving 15 bases between them. This CDR3 comprises 14 residues. Per germline, CDR1 MNHEY and CDR2 SMNVEV (reference sequence). The CDR3 region is CASRFLGLANEQFF. DNA of the CDR3: TGTGCCAGCAGATTTCTAGGCTTAGCCAATGAGCAGTTCTTC.

The chain links TRBV5-1 to TRBJ1-4; tentative D call: TRBD1 (5 bases). Germline lookup yields CDR1 SGHRS and CDR2 YFSETQ. Between the trimmed V and J ends, which lost 4 bases and 3 bases, there was a span of 13 bases. This CDR3 comprises 15 residues. The CDR3 region has the DNA TGCGCCAGCAGCCCGGGTGGGGCGTCTAATGAAAAACTGTTTTTT. Its translation: CASSPGGASNEKLFF.

This rearrangement joins TRBV7-9 to TRBJ2-1, with D possibly TRBD1 on 6 matching bases. Germline V gene lookup returns CDR1 SEHNR and CDR2 FQNEAQ (reference sequence). V was pared by 4 bases and J by 15 bases, with 22 bases between. The CDR3 has 14 amino acids. The CDR3 here is CASSSEAGTPEWFF. In nucleotides, the CDR3 is TGTGCCAGCAGCTCTGAAGCCGGGACACCCGAATGGTTCTTC.

The J gene is TRBJ2-1, the V gene TRBV9, with TRBD1 matching 8 bases. The CDR3 is 17 amino acids. The V gene end was trimmed by 4 bases and the J gene end by 0 bases; junction bases not matched to a gene: 9. CDR1 and CDR2 (germline): SGDLS, YYNGEE. The CDR3 DNA reads TGTGCCAGCAGCCCAGGGGGCGGGGCCTACTCCTACAATGAGCAGTTCTTC. This gives the protein CASSPGGGAYSYNEQFF.